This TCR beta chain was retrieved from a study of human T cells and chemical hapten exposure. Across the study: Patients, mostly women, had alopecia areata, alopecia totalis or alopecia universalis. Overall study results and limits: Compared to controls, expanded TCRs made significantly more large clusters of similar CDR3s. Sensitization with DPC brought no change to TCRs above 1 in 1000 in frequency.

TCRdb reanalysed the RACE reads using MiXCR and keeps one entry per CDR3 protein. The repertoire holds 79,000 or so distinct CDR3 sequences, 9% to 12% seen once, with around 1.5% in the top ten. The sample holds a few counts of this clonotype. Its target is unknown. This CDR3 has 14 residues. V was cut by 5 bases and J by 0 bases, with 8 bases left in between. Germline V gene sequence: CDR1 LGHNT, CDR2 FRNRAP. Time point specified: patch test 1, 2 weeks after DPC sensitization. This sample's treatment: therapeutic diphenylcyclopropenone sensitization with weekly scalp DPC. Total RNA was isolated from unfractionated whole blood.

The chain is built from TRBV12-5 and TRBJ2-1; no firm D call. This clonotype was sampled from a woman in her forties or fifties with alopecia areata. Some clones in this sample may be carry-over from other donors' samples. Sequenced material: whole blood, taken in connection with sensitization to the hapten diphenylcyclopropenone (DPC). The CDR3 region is CASGVTTSYNEQFF. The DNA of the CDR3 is TGTGCTAGTGGTGTTACCACCTCCTACAATGAGCAGTTCTTC. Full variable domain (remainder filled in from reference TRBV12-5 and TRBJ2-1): DARVTQTPRHKVTEMGQEVTMRCQPILGHNTVFWYRQTMMQGLELLAYFRNRAPLDDSGMPKDRFSAEMPDATLATLKIQPSEPRDSAVYFCASGVTTSYNEQFFGPGTRLTVL.